Below are 10 T cell receptor beta chains sequenced from a single sample in a study of STAT5B mutations in CD4+ large granular lymphocyte leukemia. Clones were read by immunoSEQ multiplex PCR, and TCRdb kept only the in-frame ones, dropping some. This sample has 30,000 to 35,000 clones, with about 90% found just once. Sequencing input: CD4+ T cells from blood buffy coats. The receptors here all came from a human donor in good health.

This clone was observed a single time. V is TRBV9 and J is TRBJ2-1; D is perhaps TRBD2 (6 bases). Trimming stripped 0 bases from V and 1 base from J, with 8 bases between. CDR1 SGDLS and CDR2 YYNGEE come from the germline V gene. CDR3 size: 15 residues. The CDR3 coding sequence is TGTGCCAGCAGCGTAGGCGGGACTTCCTACAATGAGCAGTTCTTC. It translates to CASSVGGTSYNEQFF.

The rearrangement joins TRBV4-3 to TRBJ1-3; the D gene is possibly TRBD1 (6 bases). The CDR3 spans 13 residues. The V end lost 3 bases, the J end lost 10 bases, and 13 bases lay between the germline ends. CDR1 LGHNA and CDR2 YSLEER come from the germline V gene. CDR3 in DNA: TGCGCCAGCAGCCAGGGGATGGGGGCAACCATATATTTT. Translation gives CASSQGMGATIYF.

The gene calls are TRBV4-3 and TRBJ2-1; D is ambiguous. This CDR3 has 15 amino acids. Germline V CDR1 and CDR2: LGHNA, YSLEER. V lost 1 base to trimming and J lost 1 base, with 8 bases between them. The CDR3 protein is CASSQGTASYNEQFF. The CDR3, as DNA: TGCGCCAGCAGCCAAGGTACGGCTTCCTACAATGAGCAGTTCTTC.

This clone was picked up one time. This chain joins TRBV7-2 and TRBJ1-1; tentative D call: TRBD1 (5 bases). Trimming cost V 1 base and J 2 bases, with 11 bases left between them. The CDR3 covers 15 residues. Germline CDR1 is SGHTA and CDR2 is FQGNSA. CDR3 residues: CASSLVWGYNTEAFF. CDR3 nucleotides: TGTGCCAGCAGCTTAGTCTGGGGGTATAACACTGAAGCTTTCTTT.

J is TRBJ2-2 and V is TRBV5-1, with 10 bases aligning to TRBD1. Per germline, CDR1 SGHRS and CDR2 YFSETQ. V was clipped by 4 bases and J by 3 bases; unmatched bases: 12. The CDR3 is 18 residues long. The CDR3 spells CASSPFGQGVTYTGELFF. The CDR3, as DNA: TGCGCCAGCAGCCCCTTCGGACAGGGGGTCACGTACACCGGGGAGCTGTTTTTT.

The V and J genes are TRBV5-6 and TRBJ1-2; unclear D gene. Per germline, CDR1 SGHDT and CDR2 YYEEEE. Trimming took 4 bases from V and 1 from J, leaving 8 bases between them. The CDR3 has 13 amino acids. The chain's CDR3 is CASSLGINYGYTF. The CDR3 nucleotides read TGTGCCAGCAGCCTTGGGATTAACTATGGCTACACCTTC.

The chain recombines TRBV5-8 with TRBJ2-5; 7 bases map to TRBD1. The CDR3 runs 14 residues. The germline V gene encodes CDR1 SGHTS and CDR2 YDEGEE. V trimming: 3 bases; J trimming: 6 bases; junction bases outside the gene matches: 8. DNA of the CDR3: TGTGCCAGCAGCTGGGCGACAGGGTTTAAGACCCAGTACTTC. The encoded protein is CASSWATGFKTQYF.

The genes are TRBV11-2 and TRBJ2-2; D is unresolved. This CDR3 spans 15 amino acids. V was trimmed by 0 bases and J by 1 base, leaving 6 bases between them. The germline V gene has CDR1 SGHAT and CDR2 FQNNGV. The CDR3 bases are TGTGCCAGCAGCTTAGACGGTCGGAACACCGGGGAGCTGTTTTTT. Its protein is CASSLDGRNTGELFF.

The chain links TRBV9 to TRBJ2-1; 10 positions match TRBD1. Germline-derived CDR1 and CDR2 are SGDLS and YYNGEE. Trimming removed 3 bases from V and 8 bases from J; junction bases left unmatched: 5. The CDR3 has 14 residues. The CDR3 here is CASSGRQGAYEQFF. The CDR3 bases are TGTGCCAGCAGCGGCCGACAGGGGGCGTATGAGCAGTTCTTC.

The chain links TRBV19 to TRBJ2-4; 8 nucleotides match TRBD1. CDR1 and CDR2 from the germline V gene are LNHDA and SQIVND (reference sequence). This CDR3 has 16 residues. V dropped 4 bases and J dropped 2; count of bases not matched to a gene: 7. The DNA for the CDR3 is TGTGCCAGTAGTACCTTTCGGACAGGGTCCAAAAACATTCAGTACTTC. It yields the protein CASSTFRTGSKNIQYF.